The entry below gives a single T cell receptor (beta chain) sequence along with its context. Here immunoSEQ multiplex PCR was the method, and the copy in TCRdb shows in-frame clones only, minus some. The sample holds 2.3 million or so clones, 85% to 95% seen once. Germline assignment: CDR1 ENHRY and CDR2 SYGVKD. With V trimmed by 0 bases and J by 3 bases, 1 base remained unmatched. This CDR3 spans 14 amino acids. This specimen belongs to a study of shared clonotypes between healthy human individuals. The source is a man between 18 and 29 years old in good health. Some clones in this sample may be carry-over from other donors' samples. Sequenced input: naive CD4+ T cells from PBMCs. Sample subset: CD45RA+ positively selected. This chain connects TRBV10-3 to TRBJ1-2; TRBD1 aligns across 7 bases. CDR3 protein: CAISESQGDYGYTF. CDR3 nucleotides: TGTGCCATCAGTGAGTCTCAGGGGGACTATGGCTACACCTTC.